Listed below are T cell receptor beta chains from one sample, sequenced in a study of blood T cells in healthy people across ages. TCRdb reprocessed the 5' RACE reads with MiXCR, giving one entry per CDR3 protein. This table holds around 1,000,000 distinct CDR3 sequences, less than 25% found once. The data were also submitted as part of a second study, on T cells of mothers and their children.

Sequencing used blood. These receptors all come from a girl aged 2 to 10 in good health. Both conserved end residues are part of each CDR3. Each record gives: V gene, J gene, clone size, D gene, CDR3 protein, CDR3 DNA. D genes are given only for firm matches. The size field is filled for only some rows; it gives once, few, many or a size class.

>TRBV20-1|TRBJ2-7|few|NA
CSARGLLHGGDSYEQYF
TGCAGTGCTAGAGGGCTGTTACATGGCGGGGATTCCTACGAGCAGTACTTC
>TRBV20-1|TRBJ2-5|NA|TRBD1
CSAGTGQRKTQYF
TGCAGTGCTGGGACAGGGCAGCGGAAGACCCAGTACTTC
>TRBV4-1|TRBJ2-1|few|TRBD2
CASSQESSGFSYNEQFF
TGCGCCAGCAGCCAAGAATCTAGCGGGTTCTCCTACAATGAGCAGTTCTTC
>TRBV7-9|TRBJ1-1|NA|NA
CASSPNGTPEAFF
TGTGCCAGCAGCCCGAATGGCACGCCTGAAGCTTTCTTT
>TRBV6-5|TRBJ1-2|NA|NA
CASSYSSLSPHDGYTF
TGTGCCAGCAGTTACTCGAGTCTATCCCCTCACGATGGCTACACCTTC
>TRBV4-1|TRBJ2-5|NA|NA
CASSQVVGLIYQETQYF
TGCGCCAGCAGCCAGGTTGTGGGGTTGATTTATCAAGAGACCCAGTACTTC
>TRBV3-1|TRBJ2-1|NA|TRBD2
CASSQEGAGVYNEQFF
TGTGCCAGCAGCCAAGAGGGAGCGGGGGTATACAATGAGCAGTTCTTC
>TRBV7-8|TRBJ2-3|few|NA
CASSLAPGSGFTDTQYF
TGTGCCAGCAGCTTAGCGCCCGGTAGCGGATTCACAGATACGCAGTATTTT
>TRBV12-3/TRBV12-4|TRBJ2-5|NA|TRBD1
CASLDREKETQYF
TGTGCCAGCTTAGACAGGGAGAAAGAGACCCAGTACTTC
>TRBV19|TRBJ2-7|NA|NA
CASSTYSASYEQYF
TGTGCCAGTAGTACCTACAGTGCCAGCTACGAGCAGTACTTC
>TRBV5-1|TRBJ2-1|NA|NA
CASSENRDYNEQFF
TGCGCCAGCAGCGAGAACCGGGATTACAATGAGCAGTTCTTC
>TRBV5-1|TRBJ2-2|NA|NA
CASRVTGGTTGELFF
TGCGCCAGCCGCGTTACCGGGGGCACCACCGGGGAGCTGTTTTTT
>TRBV6-6|TRBJ2-1|NA|TRBD2
CASSSGTSGTYNEQFF
TGTGCCAGCAGCTCCGGGACTAGCGGAACCTACAATGAGCAGTTCTTC
>TRBV14|TRBJ2-1|NA|TRBD2
CASSQGSGRFNEQFF
TGTGCCAGCAGCCAAGGTAGCGGGAGGTTCAATGAGCAGTTCTTC
>TRBV24-1|TRBJ1-5|NA|NA
CATSLGIGNQPQHF
TGTGCCACCAGTCTGGGGATAGGCAATCAGCCCCAGCATTTT
>TRBV27|TRBJ2-1|NA|NA
CATSPATAYNEQFF
TGTGCCACCTCTCCGGCTACGGCCTACAATGAGCAGTTCTTC
>TRBV7-9|TRBJ1-4|NA|NA
CASSRSTGTLNEKLFF
TGTGCCAGCAGCCGGAGCACAGGGACCCTAAATGAAAAACTGTTTTTT
>TRBV2|TRBJ2-1|NA|NA
CAGAEDYSDEQFF
TGTGCCGGAGCCGAGGACTACTCTGATGAGCAGTTCTTC
>TRBV7-9|TRBJ2-1|NA|NA
CASSLRGAKGLNEQFF
TGTGCCAGCAGCTTAAGGGGGGCTAAGGGATTAAATGAGCAGTTCTTC
>TRBV12-3/TRBV12-4|TRBJ1-2|few|NA
CASSLLEGGGYTF
TGTGCCAGCAGTTTATTGGAAGGAGGTGGCTACACCTTC
>TRBV5-1|TRBJ2-7|NA|TRBD1
CASSYGTGSSYEQYF
TGCGCCAGCAGCTACGGGACAGGGAGCTCCTACGAGCAGTACTTC
>TRBV21-1|TRBJ2-5|few|NA
CASIRASKDETQYF
TGTGCCAGCATCCGGGCCTCCAAGGACGAGACCCAGTACTTC
>TRBV7-9|TRBJ2-7|NA|TRBD1
CASSPKTGAGSEQYF
TGTGCCAGCAGCCCGAAGACAGGGGCTGGGTCCGAGCAGTACTTC
>TRBV29-1|TRBJ1-1|few|NA
CSVEPGALIPEAFF
TGCAGCGTTGAGCCGGGGGCGCTTATCCCTGAAGCTTTCTTT
>TRBV6-5|TRBJ2-1|NA|NA
CASSIVGTHEQFF
TGTGCCAGCAGTATCGTTGGTACCCATGAGCAGTTCTTC
>TRBV18|TRBJ1-2|few|NA
CASSPPILDGYTF
TGTGCCAGCTCACCACCGATCCTGGATGGCTACACCTTC
>TRBV18|TRBJ2-1|NA|NA
CASSPRGDNEQFF
TGTGCCAGCTCACCACGGGGGGACAATGAGCAGTTCTTC
>TRBV7-2|TRBJ1-2|few|TRBD1
CASSPLTGTYGYTF
TGTGCCAGCAGCCCCTTGACAGGGACCTATGGCTACACCTTC
>TRBV20-1|TRBJ1-6|NA|NA
CSANLGGPANSPLHF
TGCAGTGCTAATCTGGGGGGACCAGCGAATTCACCCCTCCACTTT
>TRBV4-1|TRBJ1-6|NA|NA
CASSQVMGDSPLHF
TGCGCCAGCAGCCAAGTCATGGGGGATTCACCCCTCCACTTT
>TRBV4-1|TRBJ2-5|once|NA
CASSQKQGGQETQYF
TGCGCCAGCAGCCAAAAACAGGGAGGCCAAGAGACCCAGTACTTC
>TRBV4-3|TRBJ1-2|few|NA
CASSPGRLYNYGYTF
TGCGCCAGCAGCCCGGGACGGCTTTATAACTATGGCTACACCTTC
>TRBV29-1|TRBJ2-7|NA|NA
CSVIDMVSYEQYF
TGCAGCGTCATCGACATGGTCTCCTACGAGCAGTACTTC
>TRBV6-5|TRBJ2-7|few|NA
CASSTGPPGYEQYF
TGTGCCAGCAGCACCGGGCCCCCTGGCTACGAGCAGTACTTC
>TRBV4-1|TRBJ2-3|NA|NA
CASSLYPDRAGDTQYF
TGCGCCAGCAGCCTCTACCCGGACAGAGCGGGAGATACGCAGTATTTT
>TRBV4-1|TRBJ2-3|many|NA
CASSQEGGEGDTQYF
TGCGCCAGCAGCCAAGAGGGGGGAGAAGGAGATACGCAGTATTTT
>TRBV7-2|TRBJ2-7|few|TRBD2
CASSPRLAGDYEQYF
TGTGCCAGCAGCCCTAGGCTAGCGGGGGACTACGAGCAGTACTTC